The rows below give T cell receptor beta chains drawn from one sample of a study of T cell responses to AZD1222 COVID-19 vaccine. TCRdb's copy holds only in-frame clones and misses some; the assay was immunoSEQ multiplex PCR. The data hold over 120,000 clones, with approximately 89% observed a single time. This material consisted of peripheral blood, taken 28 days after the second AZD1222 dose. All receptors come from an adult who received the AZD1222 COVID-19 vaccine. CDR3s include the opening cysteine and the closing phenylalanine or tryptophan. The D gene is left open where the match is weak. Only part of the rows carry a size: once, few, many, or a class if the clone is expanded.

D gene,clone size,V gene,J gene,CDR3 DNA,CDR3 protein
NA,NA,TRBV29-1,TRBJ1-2,TGCAGCGCACAAAATCACTCTAACTATGGCTACACCTTC,CSAQNHSNYGYTF
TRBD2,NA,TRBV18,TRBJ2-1,TGTGCCAGCTCACCACCCCAGCGGGAGTTTTTAGGTAATGAGCAGTTCTTC,CASSPPQREFLGNEQFF
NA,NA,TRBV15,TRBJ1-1,TGTGCCACCAGCAGAGACCCTCTATCGCCCCTGAACACTGAAGCTTTCTTT,CATSRDPLSPLNTEAFF
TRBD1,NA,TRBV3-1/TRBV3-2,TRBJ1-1,TGTGCCAGCAGCCACCTCCCGGACAGGGGAATGAACACTGAAGCTTTCTTT,CASSHLPDRGMNTEAFF
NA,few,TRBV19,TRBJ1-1,TGTGCCAGTAGTTCATTTGGGAGTACTGAAGCTTTCTTT,CASSSFGSTEAFF
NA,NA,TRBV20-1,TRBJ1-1,TGCAGTGCTAGTCCCCCGACAAGGAACACTGAAGCTTTCTTT,CSASPPTRNTEAFF
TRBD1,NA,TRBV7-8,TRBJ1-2,TGTGCCAGCAGCTTAGTGTCAGGGGGCTCTGGCTACACCTTC,CASSLVSGGSGYTF
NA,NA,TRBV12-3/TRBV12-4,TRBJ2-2,TGTGCCAGCAGTTTTAGGGAAGGGGAGCTGTTTTTT,CASSFREGELFF
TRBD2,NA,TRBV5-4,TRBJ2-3,TGTGCCAGCAGCTTGGGGGTGGGAGGGCCTTTTCCAGATACGCAGTATTTT,CASSLGVGGPFPDTQYF
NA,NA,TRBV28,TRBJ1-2,TGTGCCAGCAGCCCTGGGCAGGGTCCTACAAGGACCTATGGCTACACCTTC,CASSPGQGPTRTYGYTF
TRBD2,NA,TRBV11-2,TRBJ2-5,TGTGCCAGCAGCACCACTAGCGGAGCCCAAGAGACCCAGTACTTC,CASSTTSGAQETQYF
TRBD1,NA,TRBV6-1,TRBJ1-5,TGTGCCAGCAGTGAACCGACAGGGGGGAATCAGCCCCAGCATTTT,CASSEPTGGNQPQHF
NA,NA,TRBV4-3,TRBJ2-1,TGCGCCAGCAGCCAAAGTAGCTATGAGCAGTTCTTC,CASSQSSYEQFF
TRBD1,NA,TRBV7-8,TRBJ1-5,TGTGCCAGCAGCTCCACAGGGGACTCTCGTCAGCATTTT,CASSSTGDSRQHF
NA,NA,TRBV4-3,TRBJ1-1,TGCGCCAGCAGCAGGGACCGGGGAAACACTGAAGCTTTCTTT,CASSRDRGNTEAFF
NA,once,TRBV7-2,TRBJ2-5,TGTGCCAGCAGCTTACGTGGGGGCGCGAGTTGGCAAGAGACCCAGTACTTC,CASSLRGGASWQETQYF
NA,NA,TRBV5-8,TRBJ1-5,TGTGCCAGCAGCTGGGGGGGAATGGGGAATCAGCCCCAGCATTTT,CASSWGGMGNQPQHF
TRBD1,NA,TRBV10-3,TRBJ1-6,TGTGCCAGCCTTGAACAGGACAGGGCCGATTCACCCCTCCACTTT,CASLEQDRADSPLHF
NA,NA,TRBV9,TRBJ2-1,TGTGCCAGCAGCGTATCGGTTTCGGGAGCGAGGTCCCACCAGCAGAATGAGCAGTTCTTC,CASSVSVSGARSHQQNEQFF
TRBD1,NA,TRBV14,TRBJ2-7,TGTGCCAGCAGCCAAGGACAGGGGTTTCTTTACGAGCAGTACTTC,CASSQGQGFLYEQYF
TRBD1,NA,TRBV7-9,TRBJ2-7,TGTGCCAGCAGCGCGGCCGGGACAGGGTGGGACGAGCAGTACTTC,CASSAAGTGWDEQYF
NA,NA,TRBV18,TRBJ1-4,TGTGCCAGCTCACCATCGGGGCGGAATGAAAAACTGTTTTTT,CASSPSGRNEKLFF
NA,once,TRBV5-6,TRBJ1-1,TGTGCCAGCAGCTTCTCTGGGTGGATGAACACTGAAGCTTTCTTT,CASSFSGWMNTEAFF
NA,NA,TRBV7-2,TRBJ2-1,TGTGCCAGCAGCTTAGACAGGGAGTACTCCTACAATGAGCAGTTCTTC,CASSLDREYSYNEQFF
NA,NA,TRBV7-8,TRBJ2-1,TGTGCCAGCAGCCCCGGACGAGCGTTTAGCAGCTCCTACAATGAGCAGTTCTTC,CASSPGRAFSSSYNEQFF
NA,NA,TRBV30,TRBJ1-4,TGTGCCTGGAGAGGTAAATCCCGTGAAAAACTGTTTTTT,CAWRGKSREKLFF
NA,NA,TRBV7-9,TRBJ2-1,TGTGCCAGCAGCCCATTGGCTGGGAGTTACAATGAGCAGTTCTTC,CASSPLAGSYNEQFF
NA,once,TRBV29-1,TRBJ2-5,TGCAGCGTTGACAGGGGACGGGAGACCCAGTACTTC,CSVDRGRETQYF
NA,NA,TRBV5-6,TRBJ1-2,TGTGCCAGCAGCGATCCTAAAGGTGGCAGGGGTGCCTATGGCTACACCTTC,CASSDPKGGRGAYGYTF
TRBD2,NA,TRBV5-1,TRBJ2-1,TGCGCCAGCAGCTTGAGGGCTAGCGGTAACAATGAGCAGTTCTTC,CASSLRASGNNEQFF
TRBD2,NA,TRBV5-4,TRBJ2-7,TGTGCCAGCAGCCCACCGGGACTAGCGGGAGCCGTCGAGCAGTACTTC,CASSPPGLAGAVEQYF
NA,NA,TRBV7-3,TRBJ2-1,TGTGCCAGCAGCTCCCAGGGGTATGGTGAGCAGTTCTTC,CASSSQGYGEQFF
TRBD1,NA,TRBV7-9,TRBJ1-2,TGTGCCAGCAGCTTGCAGGGGGCGCGAGGCTACACCTTC,CASSLQGARGYTF